Below, 26 T cell receptor beta chains from the same sample are listed, as sequenced in a study of T cells after yellow fever vaccination. MiXCR, applied by TCRdb to the 5' RACE reads, yields one record per CDR3 protein. The table includes about 340,000 distinct CDR3 sequences, about 4% detected once. The sequences come from PBMCs, collected 5 days after the yellow fever booster vaccination. The receptor set was obtained from a man between 18 and 35 years old who received the YFV17D yellow fever vaccine.

A few counts support this clonotype. The chain joins TRBV5-1 to TRBJ1-5; D unresolved. There are 15 residues in the CDR3. With 1 base removed from V and 6 bases from J, the gap between germline ends came to 14 bases. Germline CDR1 and CDR2: SGHRS and YFSETQ. CDR3 in DNA: TGCGCCAGCAGCTTGTTACCGGACGGCGGTCAGCCCCAGCATTTT. Its protein is CASSLLPDGGQPQHF.

This clonotype has a handful of counts. This rearrangement joins TRBV11-2 to TRBJ2-1; 14 bases fit TRBD2. The CDR3 is 17 amino acids. Germline CDR1 is SGHAT and CDR2 is FQNNGV. J was trimmed by 8 bases and V by 3 bases; bases with no gene match: 9. This chain's CDR3 is CASSFLGTSGGVDEQFF. In nucleotides, the CDR3 is TGTGCCAGCAGCTTCCTCGGGACTAGCGGGGGAGTGGATGAGCAGTTCTTC.

This clonotype appeared many times. This chain joins TRBV25-1 and TRBJ1-2, with 8 positions matching TRBD1. The V segment lost 6 bases and the J segment 6 bases; nucleotides outside the gene matches: 6. The V gene's germline CDR1 is MGHDK and CDR2 SYGVNS. This CDR3 is built from 13 residues. The CDR3 DNA reads TGTGCCAGCAGCCCGCAGGGGGCTGATGGCTACACCTTC. Translating gives CASSPQGADGYTF.

A few counts support this clonotype. This rearrangement joins TRBV4-1 to TRBJ1-2, with D possibly being TRBD1 (6 bases). CDR3 length: 19 amino acids. Germline CDR1 reads MGHRA; CDR2 reads YSYEKL. Trimming removed 3 bases at V and 2 bases at J, with 25 bases between. The CDR3 region is CASSQVRTTDSRSNYGYTF. The CDR3 nucleotides are TGCGCCAGCAGCCAGGTCCGGACCACGGACAGCCGATCCAACTATGGCTACACCTTC.

Turning to this clonotype: A read error may be the cause here, since a much bigger clone is one base away. The rearrangement joins TRBV19 to TRBJ2-3, with D possibly matching TRBD2 (5 bases). Per the germline V gene, CDR1 is LNHDA and CDR2 is SQIVND (reference sequence). The CDR3 extends over 14 amino acids. V was cut by 5 bases and J by 6 bases, with 15 bases left in between. This chain's CDR3 is CASSSVRRRDTQYF. The CDR3 nucleotides are TGTGCCAGTAGTTCAGTCAGGCGGAGGGATACGCAGTATTTT.

V and J are TRBV5-8 and TRBJ2-5, with 10 nucleotides matching TRBD1. J lost 10 bases, V lost 6 bases, and 18 bases had no gene match. The CDR3 runs to 16 residues. CDR1 is SGHTS and CDR2 is YDEGEE in the germline V gene. This chain's CDR3 is CASTVKGLGQGLLQYF. The CDR3 coding sequence is TGTGCCAGCACTGTGAAGGGTCTGGGACAGGGGCTTCTCCAGTACTTC.

In this sample, this clonotype turned up a few times. The chain recombines TRBV27 with TRBJ1-1; TRBD1 might be the D (5 bases). Germline lookup yields CDR1 MNHEY and CDR2 SMNVEV (reference sequence). The CDR3 is 13 residues long. Trimming took off 2 bases at V and 6 bases at J, with 10 bases between the two ends. The CDR3 DNA reads TGTGCCAGCAGTTTAGGTAGGGGCGCTGAAGCTTTCTTT. Encoded protein: CASSLGRGAEAFF.

This clonotype was picked up a small number of times. The J gene is TRBJ2-5, the V gene TRBV5-5; 9 bases map to TRBD2. Trimming took 0 bases from V and 5 from J; bases not matched to a gene: 5. The CDR3 has 15 amino acids. Germline CDR1 and CDR2: SGHKS and YYEKEE (reference sequence). The CDR3 loop reads CASSLVPSGEETQYF. The CDR3 bases are TGTGCCAGCAGCTTGGTGCCTAGCGGGGAGGAGACCCAGTACTTC.

This clonotype was seen a handful of times. The rearrangement uses TRBV5-1 and TRBJ1-1; D gene uncertain. Per the germline V gene, CDR1 is SGHRS and CDR2 is YFSETQ. This CDR3 contains 14 residues. Between the trimmed V and J ends, which lost 2 bases and 0 bases, there was a span of 8 bases. The CDR3 coding sequence is TGCGCCAGCAGCTTAAGGAGATTGAACACTGAAGCTTTCTTT. This sequence encodes CASSLRRLNTEAFF.

This clonotype occurred a few times. This chain uses TRBV6-2 or TRBV6-3 with TRBJ2-7, with a possible D match to TRBD2 (6 bases). The CDR3 sequence is 16 residues long. Germline CDR1 reads MNHEY; CDR2 reads SVGEGT. Deletions cut 0 bases from V and 3 bases from J, with 15 bases between. The CDR3 here is CASSYSAGTGLYEQYF. In nucleotides, the CDR3 is TGTGCCAGCAGTTACTCAGCCGGGACGGGACTCTACGAGCAGTACTTC.

This clonotype was recorded a few times. The rearrangement links TRBV20-1 to TRBJ1-2, with TRBD1 identical over 8 bases. V gave up 0 bases and J gave up 12 bases; unmatched junction bases: 12. This CDR3 has 14 residues. Per the germline V gene, CDR1 is DFQATT and CDR2 is SNEGSKA (reference sequence). CDR3: CSARDIRDRLWHTF. Here the CDR3 DNA reads TGCAGTGCTAGAGATATCCGGGACAGGTTATGGCACACCTTC.

This chain connects TRBV2 to TRBJ2-3; no clear D gene. The CDR3 extends over 12 amino acids. V lost 1 base and J 6 bases, leaving 5 bases between the germline ends. Germline CDR1 and CDR2: SNHLY and FYNNEI. In DNA, the CDR3 is TGTGCCAGCAGTGAAGGTTACGATACGCAGTATTTT. Amino acid sequence: CASSEGYDTQYF.

The rearrangement links TRBV15 to TRBJ1-1; D ambiguous. V shed 0 bases and J shed 7 bases, with 12 bases lying between them. Germline assignment: CDR1 LNHNV and CDR2 YYDKDF (reference sequence). The CDR3 runs to 14 residues. The CDR3 bases are TGTGCCACCAGCAGAGATAGGAATTCCGATGAAGCTTTCTTT. Residues: CATSRDRNSDEAFF.

Here the CDR3 DNA reads TGTGCCAGCAGTGACGGTAGCGGGGGGTCAGATACGCAGTATTTT. This translates into CASSDGSGGSDTQYF. The chain is built from TRBV6-4 and TRBJ2-3; 10 bases line up with TRBD2. Germline loops: CDR1 MRHNA, CDR2 SNTAGT. This CDR3 has 15 residues. With 2 bases clipped from V and 4 bases from J, the junction kept 3 bases outside the gene matches.

This clonotype was seen at least ten times. The V call is TRBV4-1, the J call TRBJ1-2, with a possible D match to TRBD1 (5 bases). Trimming pared 1 base from V and 4 bases from J, leaving 13 bases between. CDR1 and CDR2 from the germline V gene are MGHRA and YSYEKL. The CDR3 is 15 residues long. CDR3 DNA sequence: TGCGCCAGCAGCCAAGTAGGACAAGGGGCCTATGGCTACACCTTC. Translating it yields CASSQVGQGAYGYTF.

This clonotype was counted a few times. This chain connects TRBV5-1 to TRBJ2-7, with D possibly being TRBD1 (5 bases). The germline V and J ends were trimmed by 0 bases and 3 bases, with 16 bases remaining between them. Germline V gene data show CDR1 as SGHRS and CDR2 as YFSETQ. The CDR3 is 16 amino acids. For the CDR3, the DNA is TGCGCCAGCAGCTTGGAAGGGGCTGTTGGCCGCTACGAGCAGTACTTC. The encoded protein is CASSLEGAVGRYEQYF.

The genes are TRBV4-3 and TRBJ2-7, with 7 bases identical to TRBD1. Germline V lookup: CDR1 LGHNA, CDR2 YSLEER. There are 15 residues in the CDR3. V lost 4 bases and J lost 6; bases outside the gene matches: 12. This CDR3 reads CASSRLIGQVGEQYF. CDR3 sequence (DNA): TGCGCCAGCAGCCGGTTGATAGGACAGGTCGGCGAGCAGTACTTC.

The rearrangement links TRBV7-9 to TRBJ2-7; 9 nucleotides agree with TRBD2. There are 14 residues in the CDR3. Germline CDR1 reads SEHNR; CDR2 reads FQNEAQ (reference sequence). Trimming took 5 bases from V and 2 from J; bases not matched to a gene: 4. CDR3 in DNA: TGTGCCAGCAGCGTTCTAGCGGGAACCTACGAGCAGTACTTC. This codes for CASSVLAGTYEQYF. Looking up the rest from reference TRBV7-9 and TRBJ2-7 gives the full variable domain: DTGVSQNPRHKITKRGQNVTFRCDPISEHNRLYWYRQTLGQGPEFLTYFQNEAQLEKSRLLSDRFSAERPKGSFSTLEIQRTEQGDSAMYLCASSVLAGTYEQYFGPGTRLTVT.

Only a few counts were recorded for this clonotype. The chain is built from TRBV7-3 and TRBJ2-5; TRBD2 might be the D (5 bases). The germline V gene has CDR1 SGHTA and CDR2 FQGTGA. This CDR3 contains 13 residues. The V end lost 1 base, the J end lost 9 bases, and 12 bases lay between the germline ends. CDR3 protein: CASSLIRHGAQYF. The CDR3 coding sequence is TGTGCCAGCAGCTTAATCCGGCACGGGGCCCAGTACTTC.

This clonotype showed up just a few times. The V call is TRBV5-4, the J call TRBJ1-2; 10 bases are a match to TRBD1. This CDR3 is 17 amino acids long. Germline CDR1 and CDR2: SGHNT and YYREEE (reference sequence). Trimming at V came to 5 bases and at J to 5 bases, leaving 15 bases not matched to a gene. DNA of the CDR3: TGTGCCAGCAGTCAGGGATTGCGTGGGACAGGGGAATATGGCTACACCTTC. The encoded protein is CASSQGLRGTGEYGYTF.

This clonotype was counted many times. This chain connects TRBV18 to TRBJ2-5; 8 bases map to TRBD2. The V and J ends lost 3 bases and 7 bases, in that order; junction bases with no gene match: 7. The CDR3 loop spans 14 amino acids. The germline V gene encodes CDR1 KGHSH and CDR2 LQKENI. The CDR3 bases are TGTGCCAGCTCACCGGATAGCGGGGATGGGACCCAGTACTTC. This encodes CASSPDSGDGTQYF.

This clonotype was seen a handful of times. The V and J genes are TRBV12-3 or TRBV12-4 and TRBJ2-7, with D perhaps being TRBD1 or TRBD2 (5 bases each). The CDR3 is made up of 15 amino acids. Trimming shortened V by 6 bases and J by 7 bases, and 22 bases separated the two germline ends. CDR3 region: CASRTRDGYLGEQYV. The CDR3 region has the DNA TGTGCCAGCAGAACTAGGGACGGATATTTGGGGGAGCAGTACGTC.

This clonotype was observed at least ten times. J is TRBJ2-3 and V is TRBV12-3 or TRBV12-4; D possibly uses TRBD1 or TRBD2 (6 bases each). The CDR3 extends over 16 amino acids. The V end lost 7 bases, the J end lost 5 bases, and 22 bases lay between the germline ends. The CDR3 DNA is TGTGCCAGCACGTTCCTACTGGGGGGCCTCGGAGATACGCAGTATTTT. The encoded protein is CASTFLLGGLGDTQYF.

This clonotype appeared many times. The gene calls are TRBV4-2 and TRBJ2-2; 10 nucleotides line up with TRBD2. Germline V gene data show CDR1 as LGHNA and CDR2 as YNFKEQ. The J segment lost 5 bases and the V segment lost 0 bases, leaving 3 bases of the junction unmatched. This CDR3 is built from 16 residues. The CDR3 nucleotides are TGTGCCAGCAGCCAAGATGAGCGGGGGGGAACCGGGGAGCTGTTTTTT. Translating gives CASSQDERGGTGELFF.

The chain carries TRBV24-1 and TRBJ2-5; no clear D gene. Per germline, CDR1 KGHDR and CDR2 SFDVKD. The V end lost 8 bases, the J end lost 5 bases, and 17 bases lay between the germline ends. The CDR3 loop spans 14 amino acids. The CDR3 region is CATIPAARWETQYF. CDR3 DNA: TGTGCCACCATCCCCGCCGCGAGGTGGGAGACCCAGTACTTC.

This clonotype has ten or more counts. The rearrangement joins TRBV15 to TRBJ2-7; D not certain. Germline V CDR1 and CDR2: LNHNV, YYDKDF (reference sequence). V was clipped by 0 bases and J by 5 bases, with 8 bases between them. This CDR3 spans 13 amino acids. CDR3 residues: CATSRDRTHEQYF. Written as DNA, the CDR3 is TGTGCCACCAGCAGAGATAGAACCCACGAGCAGTACTTC.